The present TCR beta chain was sequenced within a study of blood T cell repertoires in COVID-19. The CDR3 length is 15 residues. The germline V gene has CDR1 LGHDT and CDR2 YNNKEL (reference sequence). With 4 bases removed from V and 1 base from J, the gap between germline ends came to 8 bases. TCRdb's table, derived via immunoSEQ multiplex PCR, lists solely in-frame clones and lacks some. The sample consists of 80,000 to 100,000 clones, about nine tenths of them appearing once. Sequences were obtained from peripheral blood. This chain joins TRBV3-1 (or the pseudogene TRBV3-2) and TRBJ2-6; D gene uncertain. The clonotype comes from a human donor with active COVID-19. The donor label of this sample is uncertain. The CDR3 protein is CASSPSMSGANVLTF. In DNA form, the CDR3 reads TGTGCCAGCAGCCCCTCTATGTCTGGGGCCAACGTCCTGACTTTC.